The T cell receptor (beta chain) under discussion was sequenced for a study of blood T cell repertoires in COVID-19. Overall study: Sites in the United States, Italy and Spain provided acute and convalescent COVID-19 samples. T cells, B-cell-depleted T cells, or PBMCs provided the cDNA or gDNA that served as material.

Original handling: Estimated nucleated cell counts came from reference gene primer amplification. The table came from immunoSEQ multiplex PCR; TCRdb's copy has only in-frame clones and leaves some out. V, J and clone size reflect that table, while D and trimming were determined from the DNA. The sample yields a few hundred thousand clones, about four fifths seen once. The V and J ends lost 3 bases and 2 bases, in that order; junction bases with no gene match: 7. The germline V gene has CDR1 MDHEN and CDR2 SYDVKM. The length of the CDR3 is 16 residues. This clone came up a few times. This chain connects TRBV28 to TRBJ1-2, with 9 bases identical to TRBD1. The sequenced material came from peripheral blood. This receptor was taken from a woman younger than 30 with acute or convalescent COVID-19. Here the CDR3 reads CASSLDRGRGNYGYTF. The CDR3 nucleotides read TGTGCCAGCAGTTTGGACAGGGGAAGGGGAAACTATGGCTACACCTTC.